The entry that follows covers one TCR beta chain sequence. There are 17 residues in the CDR3. Trimming cost V 7 bases and J 8 bases; bases outside gene matches: 23. From germline, CDR1 is SGDLS and CDR2 YYNGEE. The sample comes from a study of T cell responses to AZD1222 COVID-19 vaccine. The data were produced by immunoSEQ multiplex PCR, yet TCRdb's version contains in-frame clones alone and is incomplete. The repertoire holds roughly 120,000 clones, with approximately 85% as singletons. The receptor was isolated from an adult in good health. The input for sequencing was peripheral blood, taken on day 0 of AZD1222 vaccination. The rearrangement joins TRBV9 to TRBJ1-2; 7 bases are a match to TRBD1. The CDR3 loop reads CASSDQPASTGLGGYTF. CDR3 nucleotides: TGTGCCAGCTCCGACCAGCCCGCCTCGACAGGGCTGGGGGGCTACACCTTC.